This is a list of T cell receptor beta chains from one sample in a study of T cells after yellow fever vaccination. In TCRdb, the 5' RACE reads were re-called with MiXCR into one record per CDR3 protein. This table holds 500,000 to 650,000 distinct CDR3 sequences, less than 15% found once. The sample was PBMCs, taken on the day of the yellow fever booster vaccination. Receptor source: a young man who received the YFV17D yellow fever vaccine. CDR3s include the opening cysteine and the closing phenylalanine or tryptophan. A D gene is named only where the DNA matches it firmly. Some rows have no size entry. The others give once, few or many, or a class for an expanded clone.

cdr3_length,clone_size,v_call,j_call,d_call,cdr3_nt,cdr3_aa
14,few,TRBV30,TRBJ1-2,NA,TGTGCCCGGGAAACCGATGAGGCGGTGGATGGCTACACCTTC,CARETDEAVDGYTF
14,many,TRBV5-1,TRBJ2-3,TRBD1,TGCGCCAGCAGCTTAAGAGGGGGCGGAGATACGCAGTATTTT,CASSLRGGGDTQYF
19,few,TRBV5-1,TRBJ1-4,TRBD1,TGCGCCAGCAGTCCAGGGCGAGGACAGGGGAAGGGTGGAAATGAAAAACTGTTTTTT,CASSPGRGQGKGGNEKLFF
14,few,TRBV11-2,TRBJ2-5,NA,TGTGCCAGCAGCTTAGTACGACTACAAGAGACCCAGTACTTC,CASSLVRLQETQYF
15,many,TRBV29-1,TRBJ2-3,NA,TGCAGCGTTTCACCAGGGGGGACTAGCACAGATACGCAGTATTTT,CSVSPGGTSTDTQYF
14,few,TRBV20-1,TRBJ1-1,TRBD1,TGCAGTGCTAGAGCCGGGACAGGGGACACTGAAGCTTTCTTT,CSARAGTGDTEAFF
15,few,TRBV7-9,TRBJ2-7,TRBD2,TGTGCCAGCAGCTTAATGCTAGCGGGAGCTGGGGAGCAGTACTTC,CASSLMLAGAGEQYF
14,NA,TRBV5-1,TRBJ2-7,TRBD1,TGCGCCAGCAGCTGGGCGGGACAGGGATACGAGCAGTACTTC,CASSWAGQGYEQYF
13,few,TRBV20-1,TRBJ2-7,NA,TGCAGTGCTAGCCGCGGGCCGGCCTACGAGCAGTACTTC,CSASRGPAYEQYF
14,few,TRBV20-1,TRBJ1-5,NA,TGCAGTGCTAGAGTAGGGACTAGCAATCAGCCCCAGCATTTT,CSARVGTSNQPQHF
11,NA,TRBV10-2,TRBJ2-7,NA,TGCGCCAGCAGGGCCCGTAACGAGCAGTACTTC,CASRARNEQYF
12,NA,TRBV29-1,TRBJ2-7,NA,TGCAGCGTTGAAGACGGCCCCTACGAGCAGTACTTC,CSVEDGPYEQYF
16,NA,TRBV4-3,TRBJ2-3,TRBD1,TGCGCCAGCAGCCAAGGGACAGGTTTCAGCACAGATACGCAGTATTTT,CASSQGTGFSTDTQYF
14,few,TRBV12-3/TRBV12-4,TRBJ2-3,NA,TGTGCCAGCAGTTTAGTCTCGGGGACAGATACGCAGTATTTT,CASSLVSGTDTQYF
15,few,TRBV9,TRBJ2-5,TRBD2,TGTGCCAGCAGCGTCGGTAGCGGGAAGCAAGAGACCCAGTACTTC,CASSVGSGKQETQYF
16,NA,TRBV5-1,TRBJ2-7,TRBD1,TGCGCCAGCAGCTTGGCCCCGGGACAGGGGGCGGGTGAGCAGTACTTC,CASSLAPGQGAGEQYF
13,NA,TRBV30,TRBJ2-3,NA,TGTGCCTGGAGCCTTCGAAGCACAGATACGCAGTATTTT,CAWSLRSTDTQYF
14,NA,TRBV7-2,TRBJ1-3,NA,TGTTCCAGCAGCAAGGGCCATGCTGGAAACACCATATATTTT,CSSSKGHAGNTIYF
14,few,TRBV20-1,TRBJ2-3,NA,TGCAGTTATAGCCGGGATTCGCTGGGGGATACGCAGTATTTT,CSYSRDSLGDTQYF